This T cell receptor beta chain was recovered during a study of T cell responses to AZD1222 COVID-19 vaccine. CDR3 length: 11 amino acids. V dropped 2 bases and J dropped 4 bases, with 2 bases sitting between them. Looked up from germline, CDR1 is PRHDT and CDR2 is FYEKMQ (reference sequence). The repertoire was sequenced with immunoSEQ multiplex PCR; TCRdb's copy has only in-frame clones and lacks some. The sample shows around 130,000 clones, just under 95% of them seen only once. Specimen: peripheral blood, collected on day 0 of AZD1222 vaccination. The clonotype comes from an adult in good health. The chain employs TRBV13 and TRBJ1-2; unclear D gene. The CDR3 loop reads CASSLSYGYTF. The CDR3 nucleotides are TGTGCCAGCAGCTTATCCTATGGCTACACCTTC.